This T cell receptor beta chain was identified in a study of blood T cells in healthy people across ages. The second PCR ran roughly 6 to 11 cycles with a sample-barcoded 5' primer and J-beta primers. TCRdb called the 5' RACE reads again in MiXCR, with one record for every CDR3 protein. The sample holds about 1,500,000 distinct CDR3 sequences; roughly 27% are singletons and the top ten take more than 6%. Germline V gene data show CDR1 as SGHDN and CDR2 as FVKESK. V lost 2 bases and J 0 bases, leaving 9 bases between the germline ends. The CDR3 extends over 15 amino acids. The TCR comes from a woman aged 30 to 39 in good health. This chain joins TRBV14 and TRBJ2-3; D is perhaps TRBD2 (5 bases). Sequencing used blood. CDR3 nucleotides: TGTGCCAGCAGCCAATACCAGCGGAGCACAGATACGCAGTATTTT. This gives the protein CASSQYQRSTDTQYF.